These T cell receptor beta chains were read from a single sample in a study of shared clonotypes between healthy human individuals. Data came from immunoSEQ multiplex PCR; TCRdb stores just in-frame clones and leaves some out. The repertoire holds 550,000 to 800,000 clones, with around 72% as singletons. The sequenced sample consisted of memory CD4+ T cells sorted from blood. The source of these receptors is a woman aged 30 to 39 in good health. Each CDR3 is given with its conserved first and last residue. D genes are given only for firm matches. The listing skips clone size in some rows; elsewhere it reads once, few, many or a size class.

NA	TRBJ2-1	TRBV7-2	TRBD2	CASSPSLRAGGLNEQFF	TGTGCCAGCAGCCCCTCCCTCCGGGCGGGAGGGCTCAATGAGCAGTTCTTC
NA	TRBJ1-1	TRBV5-1	NA	CASSPGKLTTEAFF	TGCGCCAGCAGTCCCGGAAAGCTGACGACTGAAGCTTTCTTT
once	TRBJ1-4	TRBV5-8	NA	CASSNTGGKLFF	TGTGCCAGCAGCAATACCGGGGGAAAACTGTTTTTT
few	TRBJ2-2	TRBV5-1	NA	CASSSSVNTGELFF	TGCGCCAGCAGCTCTAGCGTTAACACCGGGGAGCTGTTTTTT
NA	TRBJ2-3	TRBV7-8	NA	CASSSPHPYRSDTQYF	TGTGCCAGCAGCTCTCCGCATCCCTACCGTTCAGATACGCAGTATTTT
NA	TRBJ1-4	TRBV30	NA	CAWSRAGEKLFF	TGTGCCTGGAGCAGGGCGGGTGAAAAACTGTTTTTT
NA	TRBJ2-2	TRBV11-3	TRBD2	CASSPSGGDTGELFF	TGTGCCAGCAGCCCTAGCGGGGGGGACACCGGGGAGCTGTTTTTT
once	TRBJ1-3	TRBV5-1	NA	CASSTFGEPSGNTIYF	TGCGCCAGCAGCACCTTCGGGGAACCCTCTGGAAACACCATATATTTT
NA	TRBJ2-7	TRBV14	NA	CASSQVRVSEQYF	TGTGCCAGCAGCCAAGTACGCGTGAGCGAGCAGTACTTC
NA	TRBJ1-4	TRBV5-6	NA	CASSRPGHDNEKLFF	TGTGCCAGCAGCCGACCGGGTCACGATAATGAAAAACTGTTTTTT
NA	TRBJ1-5	TRBV27	NA	CASSHGTGSNQPQHF	TGTGCCAGCAGCCACGGGACGGGTAGCAATCAGCCCCAGCATTTT
few	TRBJ2-7	TRBV10-2	TRBD2	CASSESAGGLEQYF	TGCGCCAGCAGTGAGTCGGCGGGAGGGCTCGAGCAGTACTTC
many	TRBJ2-5	TRBV19	TRBD2	CASKRSSGTETQYF	TGTGCCAGTAAACGGTCTAGCGGGACGGAGACCCAGTACTTC
once	TRBJ1-1	TRBV10-1	NA	CASRQGPNTEAFF	TGCGCCAGCAGACAGGGCCCGAACACTGAAGCTTTCTTT
NA	TRBJ2-1	TRBV7-3	TRBD1	CASSLMTGRNEQFF	TGTGCCAGCAGCTTAATGACAGGGCGGAATGAGCAGTTCTTC
once	TRBJ2-1	TRBV10-3	TRBD2	CAISESGASGDNNEQFF	TGTGCCATCAGTGAGTCAGGAGCTAGCGGGGACAACAATGAGCAGTTCTTC
NA	TRBJ1-3	TRBV9	NA	CASSPGQGNTIYF	TGTGCCAGCAGCCCCGGACAGGGAAACACCATATATTTT
few	TRBJ2-1	TRBV25-1	TRBD1	CASSPGTGFKNEQFF	TGTGCCAGCAGTCCCGGGACAGGGTTTAAGAATGAGCAGTTCTTC
NA	TRBJ1-6	TRBV2	NA	CASNEGDLINSPLHF	TGTGCCAGCAACGAGGGGGATTTGATTAATTCACCCCTCCACTTT
few	TRBJ2-3	TRBV6-1	NA	CASSEDQKTDTQYF	TGTGCCAGCAGTGAGGACCAAAAGACAGATACGCAGTATTTT